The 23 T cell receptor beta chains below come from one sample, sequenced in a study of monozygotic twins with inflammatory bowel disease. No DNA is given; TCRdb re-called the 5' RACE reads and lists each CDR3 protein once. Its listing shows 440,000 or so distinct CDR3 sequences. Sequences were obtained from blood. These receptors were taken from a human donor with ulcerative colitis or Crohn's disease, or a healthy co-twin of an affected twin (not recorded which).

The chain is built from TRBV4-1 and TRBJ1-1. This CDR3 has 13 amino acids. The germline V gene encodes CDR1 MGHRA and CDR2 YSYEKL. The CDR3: CASSQNMNTEAFF.

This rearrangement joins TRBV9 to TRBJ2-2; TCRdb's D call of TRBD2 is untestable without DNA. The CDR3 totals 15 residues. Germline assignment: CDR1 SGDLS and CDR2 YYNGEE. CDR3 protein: CASSVVAGNTGELFF.

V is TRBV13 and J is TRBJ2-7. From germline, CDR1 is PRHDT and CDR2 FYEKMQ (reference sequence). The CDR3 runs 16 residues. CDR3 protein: CASSFRLGGTRHEQYF. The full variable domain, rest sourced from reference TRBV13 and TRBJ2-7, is AAGVIQSPRHLIKEKRETATLKCYPIPRHDTVYWYQQGPGQDPQFLISFYEKMQSDKGSIPDRFSAQQFSDYHSELNMSSLELGDSALYFCASSFRLGGTRHEQYFGPGTRLTVT.

CDR3 residues: CASSPTQLANYGYTF. V is TRBV12-3 or TRBV12-4 and J is TRBJ1-2. The CDR3 is 15 residues long.

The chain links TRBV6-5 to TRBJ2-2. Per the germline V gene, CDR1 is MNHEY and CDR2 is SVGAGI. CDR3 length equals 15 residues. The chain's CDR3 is CASSYVSPNTGELFF.

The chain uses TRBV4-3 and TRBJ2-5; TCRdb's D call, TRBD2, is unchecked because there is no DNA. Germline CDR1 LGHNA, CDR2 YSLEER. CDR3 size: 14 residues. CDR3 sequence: CASSQGQRGETQYF.

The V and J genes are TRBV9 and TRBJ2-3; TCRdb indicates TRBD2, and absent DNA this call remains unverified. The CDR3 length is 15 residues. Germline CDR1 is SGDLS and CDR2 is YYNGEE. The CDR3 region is CASRSGSAITDTQYF.

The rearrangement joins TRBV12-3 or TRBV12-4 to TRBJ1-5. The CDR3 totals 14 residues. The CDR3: CASSSQVGNQPQHF.

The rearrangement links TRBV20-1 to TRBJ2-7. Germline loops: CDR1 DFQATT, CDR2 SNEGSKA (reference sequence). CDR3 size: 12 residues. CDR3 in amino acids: CSASKGSYEQYF.

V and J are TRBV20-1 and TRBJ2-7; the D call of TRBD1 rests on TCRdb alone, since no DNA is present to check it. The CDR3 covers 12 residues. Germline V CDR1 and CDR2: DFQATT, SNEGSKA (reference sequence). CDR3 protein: CSARGDVYEQYF.

This CDR3 reads CASSRQVEAYNEQFF. J is TRBJ2-1 and V is TRBV4-1. The CDR3 has 15 residues. Looked up from germline, CDR1 is MGHRA and CDR2 is YSYEKL.

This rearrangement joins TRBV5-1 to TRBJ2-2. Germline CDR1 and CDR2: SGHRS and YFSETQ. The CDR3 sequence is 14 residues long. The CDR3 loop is CASSLDGGTGELFF.

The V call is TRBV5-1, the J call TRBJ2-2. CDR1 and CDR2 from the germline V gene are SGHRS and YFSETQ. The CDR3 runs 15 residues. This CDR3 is CASSLATTNTGELFF.

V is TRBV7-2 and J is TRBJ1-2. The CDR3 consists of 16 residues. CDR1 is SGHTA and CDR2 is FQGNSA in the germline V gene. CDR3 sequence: CASSFEVIHRYYGYTF.

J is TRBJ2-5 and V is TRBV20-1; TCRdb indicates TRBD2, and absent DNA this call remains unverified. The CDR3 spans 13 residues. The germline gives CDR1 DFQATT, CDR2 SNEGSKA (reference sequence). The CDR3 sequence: CSDAATIQETQYF.

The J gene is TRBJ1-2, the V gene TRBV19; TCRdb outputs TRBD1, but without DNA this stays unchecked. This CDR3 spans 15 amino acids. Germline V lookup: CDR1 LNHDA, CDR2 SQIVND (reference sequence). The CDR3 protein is CASSRTGMGNYGYTF.

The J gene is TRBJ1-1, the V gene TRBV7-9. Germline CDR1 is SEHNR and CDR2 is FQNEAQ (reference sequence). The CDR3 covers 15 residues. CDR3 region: CASSLVSGRNTEAFF.

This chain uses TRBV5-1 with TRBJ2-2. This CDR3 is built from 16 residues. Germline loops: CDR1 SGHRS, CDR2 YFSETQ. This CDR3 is CASSFLTMSNTGELFF.

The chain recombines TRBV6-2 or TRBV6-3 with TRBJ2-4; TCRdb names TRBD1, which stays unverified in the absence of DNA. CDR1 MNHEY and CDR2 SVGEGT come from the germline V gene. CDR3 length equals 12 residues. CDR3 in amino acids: CASSRVKNIQYF.

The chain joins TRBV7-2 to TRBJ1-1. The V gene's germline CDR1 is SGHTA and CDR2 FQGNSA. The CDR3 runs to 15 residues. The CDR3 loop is CASSLGGGDTTEAFF.

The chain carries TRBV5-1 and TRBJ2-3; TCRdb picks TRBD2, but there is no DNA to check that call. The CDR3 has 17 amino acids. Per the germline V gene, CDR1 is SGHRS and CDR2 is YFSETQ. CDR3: CASSYLTSGRATDTQYF.

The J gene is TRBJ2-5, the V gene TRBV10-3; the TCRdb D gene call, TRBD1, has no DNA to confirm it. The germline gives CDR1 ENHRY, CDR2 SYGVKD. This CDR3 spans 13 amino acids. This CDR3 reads CAINQGAGETQYF.

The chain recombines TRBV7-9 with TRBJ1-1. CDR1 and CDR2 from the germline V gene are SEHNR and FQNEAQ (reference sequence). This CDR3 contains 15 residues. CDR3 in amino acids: CASSSSPERNTEAFF.